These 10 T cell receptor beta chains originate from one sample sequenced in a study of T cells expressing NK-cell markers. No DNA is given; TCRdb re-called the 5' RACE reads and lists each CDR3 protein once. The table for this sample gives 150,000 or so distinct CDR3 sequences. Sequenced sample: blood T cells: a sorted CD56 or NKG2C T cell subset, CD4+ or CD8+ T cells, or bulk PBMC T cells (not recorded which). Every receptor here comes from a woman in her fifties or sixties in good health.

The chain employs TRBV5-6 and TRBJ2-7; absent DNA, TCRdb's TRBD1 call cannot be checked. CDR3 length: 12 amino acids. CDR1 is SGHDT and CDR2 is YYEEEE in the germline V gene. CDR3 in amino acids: CASSGGQGEQYF.

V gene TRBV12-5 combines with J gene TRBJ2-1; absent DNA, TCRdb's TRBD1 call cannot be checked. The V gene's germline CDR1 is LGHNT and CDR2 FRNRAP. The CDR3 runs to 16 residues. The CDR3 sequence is CASGPGDFPSYNEQFF.

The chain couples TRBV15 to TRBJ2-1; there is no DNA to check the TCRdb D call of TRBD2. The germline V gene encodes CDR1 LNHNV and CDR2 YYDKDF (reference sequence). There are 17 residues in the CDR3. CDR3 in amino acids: CATSPLLSGGPYNEQFF.

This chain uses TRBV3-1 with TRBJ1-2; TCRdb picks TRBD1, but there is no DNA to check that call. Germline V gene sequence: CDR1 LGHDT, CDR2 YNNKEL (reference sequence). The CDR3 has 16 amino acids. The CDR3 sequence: CASSQDSHRPVYGYTF.

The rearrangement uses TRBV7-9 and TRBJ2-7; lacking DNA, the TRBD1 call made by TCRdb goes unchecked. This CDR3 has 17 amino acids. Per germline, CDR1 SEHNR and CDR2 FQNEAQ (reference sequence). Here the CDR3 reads CASSPQISGENLYEQYF. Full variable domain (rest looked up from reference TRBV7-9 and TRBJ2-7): DTGVSQNPRHKITKRGQNVTFRCDPISEHNRLYWYRQTLGQGPEFLTYFQNEAQLEKSRLLSDRFSAERPKGSFSTLEIQRTEQGDSAMYLCASSPQISGENLYEQYFGPGTRLTVT.

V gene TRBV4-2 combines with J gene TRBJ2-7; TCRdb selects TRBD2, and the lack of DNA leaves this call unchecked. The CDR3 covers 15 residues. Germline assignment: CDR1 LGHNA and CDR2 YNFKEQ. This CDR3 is CASSQAGGTRYEQYF.

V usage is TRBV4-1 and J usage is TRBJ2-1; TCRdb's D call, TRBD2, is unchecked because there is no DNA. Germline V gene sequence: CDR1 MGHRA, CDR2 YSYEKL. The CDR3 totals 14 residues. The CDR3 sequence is CASSQDSQVGEQFF.

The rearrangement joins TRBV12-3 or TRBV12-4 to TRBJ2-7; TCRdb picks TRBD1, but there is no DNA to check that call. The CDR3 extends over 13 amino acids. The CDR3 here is CASCPGDSYEQYF.

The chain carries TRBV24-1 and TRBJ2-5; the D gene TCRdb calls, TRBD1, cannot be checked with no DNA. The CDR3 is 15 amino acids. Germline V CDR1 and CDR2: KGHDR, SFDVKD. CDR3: CATSGKDTPQETQYF.

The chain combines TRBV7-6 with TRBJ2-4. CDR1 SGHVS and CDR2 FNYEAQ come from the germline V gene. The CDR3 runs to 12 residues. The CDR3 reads CASSVSGNIQYF.